One sample yielded the 28 T cell receptor beta chains listed below, sequenced in a study of T cells in Graves' hyperthyroidism and ophthalmopathy. Amplification of TCR beta CDR3 regions used RNA as the template. HTBI primers were the set used in a first-round RT-PCR of the TCR CDR3. TCRdb re-called the multiplex PCR reads through MiXCR, storing one row per CDR3 protein. The sample lists about 350,000 distinct CDR3 sequences, roughly 13% occurring once. Specimen: blood. The receptors stem from a woman aged 25 to 39 with Graves' hyperthyroidism.

The chain couples TRBV5-1 to TRBJ2-2; D unclear. Germline values: CDR1 SGHRS, CDR2 YFSETQ. The V end was cut by 7 bases, the J end by 3 bases, with 19 bases between. The CDR3 loop spans 16 amino acids. The CDR3 spells CASRLAWGKDTGELFF. The CDR3 region has the DNA TGCGCCAGCCGACTTGCCTGGGGTAAGGACACCGGGGAGCTGTTTTTT.

V gene TRBV19 combines with J gene TRBJ2-3; no firm D call. The germline CDR1 and CDR2 sequences are LNHDA and SQIVND (reference sequence). V gave up 7 bases and J gave up 0 bases, with 20 bases separating them. There are 17 residues in the CDR3. CDR3 sequence (DNA): TGTGCCAGTACCTCAGAATGGGCGGATACTAGCACAGATACGCAGTATTTT. Encoded protein: CASTSEWADTSTDTQYF. Supplemented by reference TRBV19 and TRBJ2-3, the full variable domain reads DGGITQSPKYLFRKEGQNVTLSCEQNLNHDAMYWYRQDPGQGLRLIYYSQIVNDFQKGDIAEGYSVSREKKESFPLTVTSAQKNPTAFYLCASTSEWADTSTDTQYFGPGTRLTVL.

J is TRBJ2-3 and V is TRBV6-2 or TRBV6-3; D may be TRBD1 (5 bases). V lost 0 bases and J 2 bases, leaving 6 bases between the germline ends. The CDR3 spans 14 residues. CDR1 and CDR2 (germline): MNHEY, SVGEGT. The CDR3 nucleotides are TGTGCCAGCAGTTACTCACAGGCCACAGATACGCAGTATTTT. Its protein product is CASSYSQATDTQYF.

The gene calls are TRBV4-1 and TRBJ1-1; D gene uncertain. This CDR3 contains 14 residues. Trimming shortened V by 0 bases and J by 5 bases, and 10 bases separated the two germline ends. The germline gives CDR1 MGHRA, CDR2 YSYEKL. The CDR3 sequence: CASSQDPVVTEAFF. The CDR3 bases are TGCGCCAGCAGCCAAGATCCGGTTGTGACTGAAGCTTTCTTT.

This clonotype was seen ten or more times. The chain employs TRBV28 and TRBJ2-1, with D maybe TRBD1 (6 bases). Trimming took 10 bases from V and 8 from J, leaving 24 bases between them. CDR1 and CDR2 (germline): MDHEN, SYDVKM. The CDR3 loop spans 15 amino acids. The DNA of the CDR3 is TGTGCCACCTTCTTAACACAGGGTGTGACGGATGAGCAGTTCTTC. Amino acid sequence: CATFLTQGVTDEQFF.

This clonotype was found many times. The chain joins TRBV7-9 to TRBJ1-1, with 8 bases matching TRBD1. This CDR3 contains 19 residues. The junction had 18 bases not matched to a gene; V was cut back by 5 bases and J by 1 base. Germline V gene data show CDR1 as SEHNR and CDR2 as FQNEAQ (reference sequence). The CDR3 loop is CASSHLQGQGSVPNTEAFF. CDR3 DNA: TGTGCCAGCAGCCATTTACAAGGACAGGGTTCAGTACCGAACACTGAAGCTTTCTTT.

There are a few counts of this clonotype. V usage is TRBV20-1 and J usage is TRBJ1-5, with a weak D call TRBD1 (6 bases). The V gene lost 3 bases and the J gene lost 4 bases, with 19 bases spanning the gap. Germline V CDR1 and CDR2: DFQATT, SNEGSKA (reference sequence). The CDR3 length is 16 residues. The CDR3 is CSARAPSGGLNQPQHF. For the CDR3, the DNA is TGCAGTGCTAGGGCCCCGTCCGGGGGCCTGAATCAGCCCCAGCATTTT.

This clonotype was counted ten times or more. The J gene is TRBJ1-1, the V gene TRBV7-8; 7 positions match TRBD1. With V trimmed by 9 bases and J by 4 bases, 14 bases remained unmatched. CDR1 is SGHVS, CDR2 FQNEAQ, per germline. There are 15 residues in the CDR3. This CDR3 is CASYKGGAWTTEAFF. CDR3 sequence (DNA): TGTGCCAGTTATAAAGGGGGCGCGTGGACCACTGAAGCTTTCTTT.

This clonotype was detected many times. The J gene is TRBJ2-7, the V gene TRBV29-1; D tentatively reads TRBD1 or TRBD2 (5 bases each). The CDR3 is 13 amino acids. Germline CDR1 reads SQVTM; CDR2 reads ANQGSEA. The CDR3 DNA sequence: TGCAGTCACACCGGGGCCACTCCCTACGAGCAGTACTTC. This sequence encodes CSHTGATPYEQYF.

The gene calls are TRBV29-1 and TRBJ2-5; D gene unclear. The germline V gene encodes CDR1 SQVTM and CDR2 ANQGSEA. CDR3 length: 15 amino acids. Trimming took 7 bases from V and 5 from J, leaving 23 bases between them. The CDR3: CSAFTPGLEHETQYF. The CDR3, as DNA: TGCAGCGCATTTACGCCCGGGTTAGAACACGAGACCCAGTACTTC.

The V and J genes are TRBV5-1 and TRBJ2-1; D perhaps matches TRBD2 (5 bases). This CDR3 contains 13 residues. V was clipped by 2 bases and J by 10 bases, with 13 bases between them. Per the germline V gene, CDR1 is SGHRS and CDR2 is YFSETQ. This CDR3 reads CASSFPEGGEQFF. The CDR3 DNA reads as TGCGCCAGCAGCTTTCCCGAGGGCGGCGAGCAGTTCTTC.

The sample holds a few counts of this clonotype. The chain links TRBV6-1 to TRBJ2-7; possibly TRBD1 for D (6 bases). The CDR3 covers 15 residues. Germline CDR1 reads MNHNS; CDR2 reads SASEGT. The V end was cut by 4 bases, the J end by 3 bases, with 16 bases between. The chain's CDR3 is CASSVLHSGDYEQYF. The CDR3 DNA sequence: TGTGCCAGCAGTGTGTTACACTCAGGGGACTACGAGCAGTACTTC.

This rearrangement joins TRBV10-3 to TRBJ2-3; tentative D call: TRBD2 (6 bases). The CDR3 is 13 residues long. Deletions cut 10 bases from V and 7 bases from J, with 18 bases between. Germline V lookup: CDR1 ENHRY, CDR2 SYGVKD. This CDR3 reads CATMRDLANTQYF. The CDR3 DNA follows: TGTGCCACCATGCGGGATCTCGCAAATACGCAGTATTTT.

Many counts were recorded for this clonotype. The V call is TRBV7-2, the J call TRBJ1-1; a possible D gene is TRBD1 (6 bases). CDR1 SGHTA and CDR2 FQGNSA come from the germline V gene. With 1 base removed from V and 11 bases from J, the gap between germline ends came to 8 bases. The CDR3 has 11 amino acids. The CDR3 region is CASSLGTAAFF. CDR3 sequence (DNA): TGTGCCAGCAGCTTAGGGACAGCGGCTTTCTTT.

The V call is TRBV29-1, the J call TRBJ2-1; 7 positions agree with TRBD2. V lost 8 bases to trimming and J lost 5 bases; unmatched junction nucleotides: 12. This CDR3 comprises 14 residues. The germline V gene has CDR1 SQVTM and CDR2 ANQGSEA. DNA for the CDR3: TGCAGCATTCTCGGACTAGTAAGGCACAATGAGCAGTTCTTC. Translation: CSILGLVRHNEQFF.

This clonotype was observed a handful of times. The V gene is TRBV9, the J gene TRBJ2-1; possibly TRBD1 or TRBD2 for D (5 bases each). The CDR3 loop spans 14 amino acids. Trimming took off 4 bases at V and 2 bases at J, with 10 bases between the two ends. CDR1 is SGDLS and CDR2 is YYNGEE in the germline V gene. CDR3: CASSPGTTYNEQFF. The CDR3 coding sequence is TGTGCCAGCAGCCCCGGGACCACCTACAATGAGCAGTTCTTC.

With regard to this clonotype: One base away lies a much larger clone, so this may be a sequencing read error. The rearrangement joins TRBV20-1 to TRBJ2-1; D is perhaps TRBD1 (5 bases). The CDR3 is made up of 13 amino acids. Looked up from germline, CDR1 is DFQATT and CDR2 is SNEGSKA (reference sequence). CDR3 DNA: TGCAGTGCCTTCGACAGAACCTACAATAAGCAGTTCTTC. Translating gives CSAFDRTYNKQFF.

This clonotype came up many times. The genes are TRBV7-3 and TRBJ2-3, with 9 nucleotides matching TRBD1. The germline CDR1 and CDR2 sequences are SGHTA and FQGTGA. Trimming at V came to 3 bases and at J to 3 bases, leaving 4 bases not matched to a gene. The CDR3 totals 15 residues. The CDR3, as DNA: TGTGCCAGCAGCTTCTCGGGACAGGGTACAGATACGCAGTATTTT. Its protein product is CASSFSGQGTDTQYF.

The CDR3 loop reads CASEGNTGAYEQYF. CDR3 bases: TGTGCCAGCGAAGGAAACACCGGGGCCTACGAGCAGTACTTC. This chain joins TRBV28 and TRBJ2-7; D is perhaps TRBD2 (5 bases). CDR1 is MDHEN and CDR2 is SYDVKM in the germline V gene. The CDR3 is 14 residues long. V lost 8 bases and J lost 2, with 16 bases in between.

This chain connects TRBV7-9 to TRBJ2-4; the match to TRBD1 covers 7 bases. The CDR3 is 18 amino acids. Trimming at V came to 2 bases and at J to 0 bases, leaving 10 bases not matched to a gene. The germline V gene has CDR1 SEHNR and CDR2 FQNEAQ (reference sequence). The CDR3 sequence is CASSLYRGIGTAKNIQYF. DNA for the CDR3: TGTGCCAGCAGCTTATACAGGGGAATAGGTACAGCCAAAAACATTCAGTACTTC.

This clonotype has at least ten counts. The V call is TRBV27, the J call TRBJ2-2; 8 bases line up with TRBD2. V was pared by 3 bases and J by 1 base, with 7 bases of the junction left unmatched. Germline lookup yields CDR1 MNHEY and CDR2 SMNVEV (reference sequence). The CDR3 consists of 17 residues. The CDR3 DNA follows: TGTGCCAGCAGTTTCCCCTTCGGGAGGGGGAACACCGGGGAGCTGTTTTTT. Translation gives CASSFPFGRGNTGELFF.

J is TRBJ1-5 and V is TRBV28; the D is unclear. From germline, CDR1 is MDHEN and CDR2 SYDVKM. CDR3 size: 14 residues. Trimming took off 2 bases at V and 1 base at J, with 6 bases between the two ends. DNA for the CDR3: TGTGCCAGCAGTTTACCGAGGAGCAATCAGCCCCAGCATTTT. This codes for CASSLPRSNQPQHF.

This clonotype has at least ten counts. V is TRBV12-3 or TRBV12-4 and J is TRBJ1-1, with D maybe TRBD1 (6 bases). This CDR3 has 12 amino acids. Trimming removed 5 bases at V and 10 bases at J, with 14 bases between. This chain's CDR3 is CASSDDWGAAFF. The CDR3, as DNA: TGTGCCAGCAGTGACGACTGGGGGGCAGCTTTCTTT.

This clonotype was seen at least ten times. This chain uses TRBV12-3 or TRBV12-4 with TRBJ1-1; possibly TRBD1 for D (5 bases). Trimming took 1 base from V and 8 from J, leaving 11 bases between them. This CDR3 contains 13 residues. Written as DNA, the CDR3 is TGTGCCAGCAGTTTAGGAGACAGAAAAGAAGCTTTCTTT. Its translation is CASSLGDRKEAFF.

The table lists this clonotype with many counts. This chain links TRBV29-1 with TRBJ2-1, with 13 bases matching TRBD2. Germline trimming cut 3 bases from V and 7 bases from J; bases unmatched to any gene: 6. CDR3 length equals 15 residues. Per germline, CDR1 SQVTM and CDR2 ANQGSEA. DNA for the CDR3: TGCAGCGTTGACACCGGACTAGCGGGAGAGAATGAGCAGTTCTTC. This translates into CSVDTGLAGENEQFF.

This clonotype was detected many times. This sequence joins TRBV3-1 and TRBJ1-2; 7 bases agree with TRBD1. Germline values: CDR1 LGHDT, CDR2 YNNKEL (reference sequence). Trimming at V came to 6 bases and at J to 3 bases, leaving 7 bases not matched to a gene. The CDR3 consists of 14 residues. The CDR3 protein is CASSKGTAHYGYTF. The CDR3 DNA sequence: TGTGCCAGCAGTAAAGGGACAGCACACTATGGCTACACCTTC. The full variable domain, with the rest looked up from reference TRBV3-1 and TRBJ1-2, is DTAVSQTPKYLVTQMGNDKSIKCEQNLGHDTMYWYKQDSKKFLKIMFSYNNKELIINETVPNRFSPKSPDKAHLNLHINSLELGDSAVYFCASSKGTAHYGYTFGSGTRLTVV.

This clonotype was counted at least ten times. Here the CDR3 DNA reads TGCAGTGCTTTTATGCTACAGGGGAACTATGGCTACACCTTC. Protein sequence: CSAFMLQGNYGYTF. The chain couples TRBV20-1 to TRBJ1-2; 7 nucleotides line up with TRBD1. The CDR3 runs to 14 residues. The germline V gene encodes CDR1 DFQATT and CDR2 SNEGSKA (reference sequence). Losses at the gene ends were 5 bases for V and 2 bases for J; bases not matched to a gene: 8.

This clonotype was counted once. The V and J genes are TRBV29-1 and TRBJ2-1; the D gene could be TRBD1 or TRBD2 (6 bases each). The V end was cut by 7 bases, the J end by 10 bases, with 11 bases between. CDR3 length: 10 amino acids. Germline V CDR1 and CDR2: SQVTM, ANQGSEA. CDR3 sequence reads: CSGGREEQFF. The CDR3 DNA reads as TGCAGCGGGGGGCGGGAAGAGCAGTTCTTC.